This TCR beta chain was identified during a study of T cell repertoires in ileal Crohn's disease. Trimming took off 1 base at V and 5 bases at J, with 6 bases between the two ends. Germline loops: CDR1 LNHNV, CDR2 YYDKDF (reference sequence). CDR3 length: 13 residues. Here immunoSEQ multiplex PCR was the method, and the copy in TCRdb shows in-frame clones only, minus some. The sample holds about 4,500 clones, just under 75% seen once. The clonotype originates from an adult with Crohn's disease. The chain combines TRBV15 with TRBJ1-5; no definite D call. Sequenced sample: ileal tissue. The CDR3 is CATSRGADQPQHF. In nucleotides, the CDR3 is TGTGCCACCAGCAGAGGGGCAGATCAGCCCCAGCATTTT.